This TCR beta chain was documented in a study of shared clonotypes between healthy human individuals. Study-level information: A couple of women and a few men aged 18 to 49 made up the donors. CD4 naive and CD4 memory each took three plates per donor, while CD8 naive took two and CD8 memory one. Study-level findings and limits: Compared with memory subsets, naive subsets generally had larger estimated richness.

Libraries were prepared by immunoSEQ multiplex PCR; TCRdb keeps only in-frame clonotypes and omits some of them. The sample records some 2,000,000 clones, around 95% being singletons. Germline values: CDR1 SGHRS, CDR2 YFSETQ. This CDR3 is built from 13 residues. Trimming left V 2 bases short and J 6 bases short, with 10 bases between. Points on this clone: What it binds is unknown.

Input material: naive CD4+ T cells sorted from blood. The subset: CD45RA+ positively selected. The chain joins TRBV5-1 to TRBJ2-3; D is unclear. The source of this sequence is a man aged 18 to 30 in good health. The CDR3 DNA reads TGCGCCAGCAGCTTCTCCACCCCCGATACGCAGTATTTT. This translates into CASSFSTPDTQYF.